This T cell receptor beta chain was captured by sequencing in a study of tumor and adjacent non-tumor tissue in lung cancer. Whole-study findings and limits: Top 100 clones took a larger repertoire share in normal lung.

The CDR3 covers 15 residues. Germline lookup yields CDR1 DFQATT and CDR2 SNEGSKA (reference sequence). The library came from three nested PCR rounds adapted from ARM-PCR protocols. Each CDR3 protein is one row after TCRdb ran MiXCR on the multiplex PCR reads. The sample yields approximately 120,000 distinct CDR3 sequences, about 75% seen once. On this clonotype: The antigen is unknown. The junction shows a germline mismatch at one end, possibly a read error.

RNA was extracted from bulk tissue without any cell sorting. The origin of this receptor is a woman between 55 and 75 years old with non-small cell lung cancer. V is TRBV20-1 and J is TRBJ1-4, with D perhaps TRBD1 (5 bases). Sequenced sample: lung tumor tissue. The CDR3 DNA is TGCAGTGCTTATGACAGAGAGGGAACTAATAAAAAACTGTTTTTT. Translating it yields CSAYDREGTNKKLFF.